A single sample gave rise to the 6 T cell receptor beta chains below, sequenced in a study of CD8+ T cells in alopecia areata. In each case, RNA was isolated and then reverse transcribed into cDNA as the sequencing template. The repertoire was sequenced with immunoSEQ multiplex PCR; TCRdb's copy has only in-frame clones and lacks some. The table includes 150,000 to 200,000 clones, 59% detected once. The sample here was CD4+ T cells sorted from blood, taken at week 0. These receptors originate from a human donor with alopecia areata.

This clone was seen a single time. CDR3 in DNA: TGCGCCAGCAGCTTGGTCCGGGGCGAGACCCAGTACTTC. Translation gives CASSLVRGETQYF. The chain couples TRBV5-1 to TRBJ2-5; TRBD1 or TRBD2 may be the D gene (5 bases each). Trimming shortened V by 0 bases and J by 5 bases, and 8 bases separated the two germline ends. The CDR3 contains 13 residues. In germline, CDR1 is SGHRS, CDR2 YFSETQ.

This clone is a singleton in its sample. J is TRBJ1-1 and V is TRBV29-1; a possible D gene is TRBD1 (5 bases). This CDR3 spans 13 amino acids. The germline gives CDR1 SQVTM, CDR2 ANQGSEA. V lost 1 base to trimming and J lost 4 bases, with 10 bases between them. The CDR3 DNA follows: TGCAGCGTTGAAGTAGGGGTTGGCACTGAAGCTTTCTTT. Translating gives CSVEVGVGTEAFF.

The chain couples TRBV9 to TRBJ1-4, with D possibly being TRBD1 (6 bases). Germline CDR1 is SGDLS and CDR2 is YYNGEE. The CDR3 has 15 amino acids. Trimming took 0 bases from V and 5 from J, leaving 11 bases between them. Here the CDR3 reads CASSVEGTQNEKLFF. For the CDR3, the DNA is TGTGCCAGCAGCGTAGAAGGGACACAAAATGAAAAACTGTTTTTT.

This clone was detected only a few times. The rearrangement links TRBV5-1 to TRBJ1-1; 7 bases line up with TRBD1. The trim removed 0 bases at V and 1 base at J, leaving 3 bases unmatched. The CDR3 runs 15 residues. Germline CDR1 reads SGHRS; CDR2 reads YFSETQ. Written as DNA, the CDR3 is TGCGCCAGCAGCTTGGCCCGGACAGGGAACACTGAAGCTTTCTTT. Translated: CASSLARTGNTEAFF.

This sequence joins TRBV4-2 and TRBJ1-1, with D hard to call. CDR1 LGHNA and CDR2 YNFKEQ come from the germline V gene. This CDR3 contains 15 residues. The ends were cut back, 0 bases at V and 1 base at J, with 9 bases in the middle. This CDR3 reads CASSQEARTNTEAFF. Here the CDR3 DNA reads TGTGCCAGCAGCCAAGAGGCCAGGACGAACACTGAAGCTTTCTTT.

CDR3 nucleotide sequence: TGCAGCTTTCGACAGGGGGCTTCCTACGAGCAGTACTTC. It yields the protein CSFRQGASYEQYF. The V gene is TRBV29-1, the J gene TRBJ2-5; 10 nucleotides match TRBD1. The tail of the sequence fits TRBJ2-7 better, so the J call may be wrong. The CDR3 consists of 13 residues. Germline V gives CDR1 SQVTM, CDR2 ANQGSEA.